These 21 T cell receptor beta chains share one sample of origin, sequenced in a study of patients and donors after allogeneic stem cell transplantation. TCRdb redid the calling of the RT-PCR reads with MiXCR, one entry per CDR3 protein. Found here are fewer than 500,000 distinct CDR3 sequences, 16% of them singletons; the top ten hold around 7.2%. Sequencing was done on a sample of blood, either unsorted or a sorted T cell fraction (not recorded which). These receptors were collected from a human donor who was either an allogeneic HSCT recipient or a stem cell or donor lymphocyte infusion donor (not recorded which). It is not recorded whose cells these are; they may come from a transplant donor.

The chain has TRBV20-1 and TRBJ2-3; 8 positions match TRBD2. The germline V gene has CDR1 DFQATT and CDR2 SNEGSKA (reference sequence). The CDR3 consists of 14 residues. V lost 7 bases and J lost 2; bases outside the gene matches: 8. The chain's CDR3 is CSVIAGLPTDTQYF. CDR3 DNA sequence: TGCAGTGTTATAGCGGGGCTCCCCACAGATACGCAGTATTTT.

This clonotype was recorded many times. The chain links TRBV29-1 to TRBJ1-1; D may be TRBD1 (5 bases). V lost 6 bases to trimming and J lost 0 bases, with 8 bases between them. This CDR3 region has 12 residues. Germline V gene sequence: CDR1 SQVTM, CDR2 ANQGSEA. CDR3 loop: CSVRGMNTEAFF. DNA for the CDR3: TGCAGCGTGCGGGGGATGAACACTGAAGCTTTCTTT.

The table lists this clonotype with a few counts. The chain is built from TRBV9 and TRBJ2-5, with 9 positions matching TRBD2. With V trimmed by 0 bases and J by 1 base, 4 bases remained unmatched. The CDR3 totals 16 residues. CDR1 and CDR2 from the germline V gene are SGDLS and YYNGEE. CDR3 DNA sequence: TGTGCCAGCAGCGTAGTGGCGGGAGGGCCCCAAGAGACCCAGTACTTC. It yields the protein CASSVVAGGPQETQYF.

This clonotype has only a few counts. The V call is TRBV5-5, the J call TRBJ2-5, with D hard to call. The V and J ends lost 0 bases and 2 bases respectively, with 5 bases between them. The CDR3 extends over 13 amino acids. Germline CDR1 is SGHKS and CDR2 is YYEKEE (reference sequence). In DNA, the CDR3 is TGTGCCAGCAGCTTGGGGATGCAAGAGACCCAGTACTTC. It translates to CASSLGMQETQYF.

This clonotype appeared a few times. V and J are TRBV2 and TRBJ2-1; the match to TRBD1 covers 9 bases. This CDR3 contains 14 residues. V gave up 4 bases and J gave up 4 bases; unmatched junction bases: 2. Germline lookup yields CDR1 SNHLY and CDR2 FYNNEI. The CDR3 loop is CASSGQGVYNEQFF. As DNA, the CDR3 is TGTGCCAGCAGTGGACAGGGGGTTTACAATGAGCAGTTCTTC.

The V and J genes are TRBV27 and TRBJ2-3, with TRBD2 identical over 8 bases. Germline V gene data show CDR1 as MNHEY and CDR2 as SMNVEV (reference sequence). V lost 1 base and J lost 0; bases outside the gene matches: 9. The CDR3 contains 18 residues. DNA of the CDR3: TGTGCCAGCAGTTTATTTCGGGAGGGCGGGGGGAGCACAGATACGCAGTATTTT. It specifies CASSLFREGGGSTDTQYF.

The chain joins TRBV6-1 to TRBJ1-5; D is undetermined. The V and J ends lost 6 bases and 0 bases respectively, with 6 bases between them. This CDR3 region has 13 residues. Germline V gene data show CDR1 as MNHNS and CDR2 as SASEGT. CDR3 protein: CASRLTSNQPQHF. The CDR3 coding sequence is TGTGCCAGCAGACTCACTAGCAATCAGCCCCAGCATTTT.

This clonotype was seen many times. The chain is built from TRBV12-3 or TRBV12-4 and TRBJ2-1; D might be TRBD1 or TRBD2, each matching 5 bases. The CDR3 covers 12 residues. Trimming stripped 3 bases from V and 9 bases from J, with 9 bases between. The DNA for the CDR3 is TGTGCCAGCAGTTTGAAGGGACCTGAGCAGTTCTTC. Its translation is CASSLKGPEQFF.

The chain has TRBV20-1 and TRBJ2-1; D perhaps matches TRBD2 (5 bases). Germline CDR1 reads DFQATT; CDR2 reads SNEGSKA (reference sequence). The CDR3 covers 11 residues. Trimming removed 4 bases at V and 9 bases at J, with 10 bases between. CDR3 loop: CSAIDYSEQFF. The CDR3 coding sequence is TGCAGTGCTATTGACTATAGTGAGCAGTTCTTC.

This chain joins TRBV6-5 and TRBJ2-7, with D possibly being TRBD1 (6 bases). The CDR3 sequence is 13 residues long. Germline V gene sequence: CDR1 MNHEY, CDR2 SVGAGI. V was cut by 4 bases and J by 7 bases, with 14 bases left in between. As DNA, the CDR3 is TGTGCCAGCAGTTCCGGACTTAGGGGGGAGCAGTACTTC. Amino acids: CASSSGLRGEQYF.

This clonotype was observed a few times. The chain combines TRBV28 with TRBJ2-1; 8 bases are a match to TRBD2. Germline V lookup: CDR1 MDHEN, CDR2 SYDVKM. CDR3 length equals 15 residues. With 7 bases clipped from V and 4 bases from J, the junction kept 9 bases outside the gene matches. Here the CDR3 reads CASTSGGPGYNEQFF. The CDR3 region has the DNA TGTGCCAGCACCTCGGGAGGGCCGGGGTACAATGAGCAGTTCTTC.

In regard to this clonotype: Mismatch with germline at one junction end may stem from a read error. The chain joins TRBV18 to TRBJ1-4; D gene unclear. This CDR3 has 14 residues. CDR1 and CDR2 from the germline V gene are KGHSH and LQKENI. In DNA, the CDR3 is TGTGCCAGCTCACCACCGACCACTAATGAAAAACAGTTTTTT. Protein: CASSPPTTNEKQFF.

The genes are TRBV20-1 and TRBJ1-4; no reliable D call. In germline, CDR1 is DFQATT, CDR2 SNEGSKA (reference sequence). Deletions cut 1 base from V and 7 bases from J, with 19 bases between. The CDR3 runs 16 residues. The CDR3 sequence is CSARAPRQSFGEKLFF. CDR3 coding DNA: TGCAGTGCTAGAGCCCCGCGACAATCCTTTGGTGAAAAACTGTTTTTT.

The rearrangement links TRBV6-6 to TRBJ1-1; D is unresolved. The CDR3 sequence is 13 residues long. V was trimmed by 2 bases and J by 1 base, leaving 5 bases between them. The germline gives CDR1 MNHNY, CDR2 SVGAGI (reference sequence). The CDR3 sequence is CASSYAGNTEAFF. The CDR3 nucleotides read TGTGCCAGCAGTTACGCGGGGAACACTGAAGCTTTCTTT.

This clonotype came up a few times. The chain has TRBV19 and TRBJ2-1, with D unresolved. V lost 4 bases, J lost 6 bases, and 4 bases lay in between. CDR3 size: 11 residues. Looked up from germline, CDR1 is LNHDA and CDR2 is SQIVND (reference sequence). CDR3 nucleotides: TGTGCCAGTAGTACCCGCAATGAGCAGTTCTTC. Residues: CASSTRNEQFF.

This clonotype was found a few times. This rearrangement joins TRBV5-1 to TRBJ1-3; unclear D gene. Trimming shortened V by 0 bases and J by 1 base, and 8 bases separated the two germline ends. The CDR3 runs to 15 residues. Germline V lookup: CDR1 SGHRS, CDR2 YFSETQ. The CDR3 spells CASSLVGESGNTIYF. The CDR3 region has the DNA TGCGCCAGCAGCTTGGTCGGAGAATCTGGAAACACCATATATTTT.

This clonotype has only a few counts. In DNA form, the CDR3 reads TGCAGCGTGACCGACAGGGAGAGCTCCTACGAGCAGTACTTC. Its translation: CSVTDRESSYEQYF. The V and J genes are TRBV29-1 and TRBJ2-7; the match to TRBD1 covers 7 bases. Germline lookup yields CDR1 SQVTM and CDR2 ANQGSEA. V lost 6 bases to trimming and J lost 0 bases; unmatched junction nucleotides: 8. The CDR3 length is 14 residues.

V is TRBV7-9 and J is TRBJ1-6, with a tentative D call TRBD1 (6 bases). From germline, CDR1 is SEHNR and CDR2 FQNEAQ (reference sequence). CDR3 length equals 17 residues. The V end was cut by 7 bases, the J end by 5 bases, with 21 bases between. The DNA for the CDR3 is TGTGCCAGCACCAGAGGTAGCAGGGGAGGACATAATTCACCCCTCCACTTT. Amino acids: CASTRGSRGGHNSPLHF.

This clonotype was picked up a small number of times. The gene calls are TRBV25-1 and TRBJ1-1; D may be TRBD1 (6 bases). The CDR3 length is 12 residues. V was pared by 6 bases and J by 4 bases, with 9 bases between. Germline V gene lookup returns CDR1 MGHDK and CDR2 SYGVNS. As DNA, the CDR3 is TGTGCCAGCAGGGGGGCCAGCACTGAAGCTTTCTTT. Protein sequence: CASRGASTEAFF.

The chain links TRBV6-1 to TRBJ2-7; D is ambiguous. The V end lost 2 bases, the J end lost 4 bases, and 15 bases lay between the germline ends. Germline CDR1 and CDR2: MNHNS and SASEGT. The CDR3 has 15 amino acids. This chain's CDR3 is CASSESALQPYEQYF. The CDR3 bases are TGTGCCAGCAGTGAATCTGCCCTCCAACCTTACGAGCAGTACTTC.

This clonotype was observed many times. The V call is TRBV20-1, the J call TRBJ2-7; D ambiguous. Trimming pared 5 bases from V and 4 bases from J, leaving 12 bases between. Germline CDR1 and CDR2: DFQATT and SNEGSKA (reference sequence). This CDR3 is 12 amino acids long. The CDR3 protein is CSAYTDGYEQYF. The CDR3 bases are TGCAGTGCTTACACTGACGGTTACGAGCAGTACTTC.